A selection of T cell receptor beta chains follows, all from one sample in a study of blood T cell repertoires in COVID-19. Clones were sequenced by immunoSEQ multiplex PCR, and TCRdb holds only the in-frame ones, with some missing. The sample gives more than 70,000 clones, 87% of which show up once; approximately 2.9% is in the top ten. Sequencing used peripheral blood. All receptors derive from a woman aged 45-65 years with active or convalescent COVID-19. Each CDR3 is given with its conserved first and last residue. A D gene is named only where the DNA matches it firmly. A row's size may be missing; if present it is once, few, many or a size class.

abundance	d_gene	j_gene	v_gene	CDR3aa	CDR3nt
-	TRBD1	TRBJ1-1	TRBV30	CAWSPLGQGNTEAFF	TGTGCCTGGAGTCCTCTGGGACAGGGGAACACTGAAGCTTTCTTT
-	-	TRBJ1-4	TRBV4-2	CASSQEPRVGGEKLFF	TGTGCCAGCAGCCAAGAACCCAGGGTTGGGGGCGAAAAACTGTTTTTT
-	TRBD2	TRBJ2-2	TRBV6-6	CASSYGEGGELFF	TGTGCCAGCAGTTATGGGGAGGGCGGGGAGCTGTTTTTT
-	TRBD1	TRBJ1-1	TRBV6-2/TRBV6-3	CASSYLTLDREAFF	TGTGCCAGCAGTTACTTAACCCTGGACAGGGAAGCTTTCTTT
-	TRBD1	TRBJ1-5	TRBV6-6	CASSLGDRAGQPQHF	TGTGCCAGCAGTTTAGGGGACAGGGCTGGGCAGCCCCAGCATTTT
-	-	TRBJ1-2	TRBV5-1	CASSLNIGRSNYGYTF	TGCGCCAGCAGCTTAAACATAGGGAGGTCCAACTATGGCTACACCTTC
-	-	TRBJ2-1	TRBV14	CASSHLGTINNEQFF	TGTGCCAGCAGCCACCTGGGGACAATCAACAATGAGCAGTTCTTC
once	-	TRBJ1-1	TRBV11-2	CASSLSWNTEAFF	TGTGCCAGCAGCTTATCCTGGAACACTGAAGCTTTCTTT
-	TRBD1	TRBJ2-7	TRBV3-1/TRBV3-2	CASSQASGGWEQYF	TGTGCCAGCAGCCAAGCCTCAGGGGGTTGGGAGCAGTACTTC
-	-	TRBJ1-6	TRBV11-2	CASSLGHANSPLHF	TGTGCCAGCAGCTTAGGACACGCTAATTCACCCCTCCACTTT
-	-	TRBJ1-1	TRBV6-5	CASSRTSTEAFF	TGTGCCAGCAGTAGGACATCCACTGAAGCTTTCTTT
few	TRBD2	TRBJ2-2	TRBV29-1	CSVERGANTGELFF	TGCAGCGTTGAACGGGGGGCGAACACCGGGGAGCTGTTTTTT
-	-	TRBJ2-5	TRBV4-3	CASSQGLQETQYF	TGCGCCAGCAGCCAAGGGCTGCAAGAGACCCAGTACTTC
-	-	TRBJ1-6	TRBV6-5	CASSRDFQGPLHF	TGTGCCAGCAGTAGGGACTTCCAGGGACCCCTCCACTTT
-	-	TRBJ1-5	TRBV5-5	CASSLIGGHPFDQPQHF	TGTGCCAGCAGCTTGATTGGGGGACACCCGTTCGATCAGCCCCAGCATTTT
-	-	TRBJ1-2	TRBV30	CAWSTDNYGYTF	TGTGCCTGGAGCACAGATAACTATGGCTACACCTTC
-	-	TRBJ1-5	TRBV28	CASSLRGFGPPQHF	TGTGCCAGCAGTTTAAGAGGGTTTGGGCCGCCCCAGCATTTT
-	TRBD1	TRBJ1-1	TRBV30	CAWSDPTGGWGMNTEAFF	TGTGCCTGGAGCGACCCAACAGGGGGCTGGGGAATGAACACTGAAGCTTTCTTT
-	-	TRBJ2-3	TRBV4-3	CASSQGDSYADTQYF	TGCGCCAGCAGCCAGGGAGATAGTTACGCAGATACGCAGTATTTT
-	TRBD2	TRBJ2-1	TRBV7-3	CASSSYSGGAGNEQFF	TGTGCCAGCAGCTCGTATAGCGGGGGGGCTGGGAATGAGCAGTTCTTC
-	TRBD2	TRBJ2-5	TRBV7-3	CASSRGGRETQYF	TGTGCCAGCAGCCGGGGGGGCCGGGAGACCCAGTACTTC
-	TRBD2	TRBJ2-7	TRBV11-2	CASSRGGVYEQYF	TGTGCCAGCAGCCGGGGGGGGGTCTACGAGCAGTACTTC
once	-	TRBJ1-3	TRBV11-2	CASSLGAGNGNTIYF	TGTGCCAGCAGCCTAGGCGCAGGGAATGGAAACACCATATATTTT
-	-	TRBJ2-3	TRBV7-6	CASSLQAASTDTQYF	TGTGCCAGCAGCTTACAGGCTGCTAGCACAGATACGCAGTATTTT
once	TRBD1	TRBJ1-2	TRBV9	CASSVVGTGDGYTF	TGTGCCAGCAGCGTAGTAGGGACAGGGGACGGCTACACCTTC
-	TRBD1	TRBJ2-7	TRBV11-3	CASSPRTGDYEQYF	TGTGCCAGCAGTCCCCGGACAGGGGACTACGAGCAGTACTTC